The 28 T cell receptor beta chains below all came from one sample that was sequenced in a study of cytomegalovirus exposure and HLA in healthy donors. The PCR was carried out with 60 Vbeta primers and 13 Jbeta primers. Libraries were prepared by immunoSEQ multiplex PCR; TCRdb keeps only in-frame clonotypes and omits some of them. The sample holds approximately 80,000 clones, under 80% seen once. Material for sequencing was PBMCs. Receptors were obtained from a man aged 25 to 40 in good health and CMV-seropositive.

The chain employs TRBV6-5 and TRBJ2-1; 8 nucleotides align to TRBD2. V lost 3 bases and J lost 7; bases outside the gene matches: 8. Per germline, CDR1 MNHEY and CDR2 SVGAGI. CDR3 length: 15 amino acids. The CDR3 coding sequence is TGTGCCAGCAGTTATCTCACCGGGACTAGAAATGAGCAGTTCTTC. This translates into CASSYLTGTRNEQFF.

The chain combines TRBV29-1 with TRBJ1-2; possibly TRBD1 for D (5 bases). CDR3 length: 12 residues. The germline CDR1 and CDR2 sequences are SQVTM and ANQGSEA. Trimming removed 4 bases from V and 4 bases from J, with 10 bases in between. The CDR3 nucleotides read TGCAGCGTTGGACAGCCTTCCTATGGCTACACCTTC. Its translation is CSVGQPSYGYTF.

The CDR3 here is CASSYGAAESTDTQYF. The DNA for the CDR3 is TGTGCCAGCAGTTACGGGGCGGCGGAGAGCACAGATACGCAGTATTTT. This chain joins TRBV6-6 and TRBJ2-3, with TRBD1 as a possible D gene (5 bases). The germline V gene encodes CDR1 MNHNY and CDR2 SVGAGI (reference sequence). V lost 2 bases and J lost 0, with 12 bases in between. The CDR3 has 16 amino acids.

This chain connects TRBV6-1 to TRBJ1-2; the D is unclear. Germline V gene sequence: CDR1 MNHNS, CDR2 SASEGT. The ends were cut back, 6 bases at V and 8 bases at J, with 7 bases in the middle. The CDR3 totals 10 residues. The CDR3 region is CASSELGYTF. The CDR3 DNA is TGTGCCAGCAGCGAACTAGGCTACACCTTC.

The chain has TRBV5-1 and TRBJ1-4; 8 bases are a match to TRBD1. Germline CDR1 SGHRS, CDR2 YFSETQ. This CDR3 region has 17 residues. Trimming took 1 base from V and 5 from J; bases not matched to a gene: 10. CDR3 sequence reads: CASSLQSQGAVNEKLFF. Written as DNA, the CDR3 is TGCGCCAGCAGCTTGCAAAGTCAGGGGGCGGTGAATGAAAAACTGTTTTTT.

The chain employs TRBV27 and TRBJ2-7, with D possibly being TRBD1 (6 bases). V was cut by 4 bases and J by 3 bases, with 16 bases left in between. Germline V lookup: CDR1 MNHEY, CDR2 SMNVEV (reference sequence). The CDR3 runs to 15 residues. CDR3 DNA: TGTGCCAGCAGTTCCACAGGGATGATCCGCTACGAGCAGTACTTC. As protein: CASSSTGMIRYEQYF.

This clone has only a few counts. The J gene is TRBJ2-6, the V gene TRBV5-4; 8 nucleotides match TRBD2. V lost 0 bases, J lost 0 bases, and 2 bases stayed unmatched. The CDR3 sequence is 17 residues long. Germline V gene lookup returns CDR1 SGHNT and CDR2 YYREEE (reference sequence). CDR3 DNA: TGTGCCAGCAGCTTGGATGCGGGGGGCTCTGGGGCCAACGTCCTGACTTTC. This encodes CASSLDAGGSGANVLTF.

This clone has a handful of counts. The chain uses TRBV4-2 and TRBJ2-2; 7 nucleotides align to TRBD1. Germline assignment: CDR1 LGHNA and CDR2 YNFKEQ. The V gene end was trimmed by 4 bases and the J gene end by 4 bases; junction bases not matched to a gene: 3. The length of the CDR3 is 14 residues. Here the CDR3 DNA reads TGTGCCAGCAGCCCTACAGGGGCCACCGGGGAGCTGTTTTTT. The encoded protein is CASSPTGATGELFF.

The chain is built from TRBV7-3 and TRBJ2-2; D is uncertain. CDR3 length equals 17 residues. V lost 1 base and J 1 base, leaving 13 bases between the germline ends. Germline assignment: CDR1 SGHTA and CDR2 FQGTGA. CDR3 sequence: CASSLKGGGVNTGELFF. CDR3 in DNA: TGTGCCAGCAGCTTAAAAGGTGGCGGAGTGAACACCGGGGAGCTGTTTTTT.

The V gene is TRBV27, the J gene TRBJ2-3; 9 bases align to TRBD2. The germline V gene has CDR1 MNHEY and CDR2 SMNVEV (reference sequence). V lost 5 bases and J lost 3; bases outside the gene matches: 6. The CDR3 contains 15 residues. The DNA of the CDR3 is TGTGCCAGCAGTACCTTGAGCGGGAGGACAGATACGCAGTATTTT. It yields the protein CASSTLSGRTDTQYF.

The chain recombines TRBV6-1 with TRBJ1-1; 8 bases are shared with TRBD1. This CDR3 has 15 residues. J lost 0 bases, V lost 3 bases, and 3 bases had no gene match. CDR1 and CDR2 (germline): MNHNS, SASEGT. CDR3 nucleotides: TGTGCCAGCAGTGACCTGGGACAGGTGAACACTGAAGCTTTCTTT. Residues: CASSDLGQVNTEAFF.

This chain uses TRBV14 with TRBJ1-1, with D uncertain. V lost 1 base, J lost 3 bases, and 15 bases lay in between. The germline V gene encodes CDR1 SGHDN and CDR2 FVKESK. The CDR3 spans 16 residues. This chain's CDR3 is CASSQVAVTRDTEAFF. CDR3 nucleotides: TGTGCCAGCAGCCAAGTAGCTGTAACGAGGGACACTGAAGCTTTCTTT.

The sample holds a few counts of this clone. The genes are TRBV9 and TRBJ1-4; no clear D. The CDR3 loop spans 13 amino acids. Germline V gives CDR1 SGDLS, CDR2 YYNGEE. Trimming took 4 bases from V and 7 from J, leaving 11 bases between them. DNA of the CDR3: TGTGCCAGCAGCCCCTCCCCTTTTGAAAAACTGTTTTTT. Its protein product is CASSPSPFEKLFF.

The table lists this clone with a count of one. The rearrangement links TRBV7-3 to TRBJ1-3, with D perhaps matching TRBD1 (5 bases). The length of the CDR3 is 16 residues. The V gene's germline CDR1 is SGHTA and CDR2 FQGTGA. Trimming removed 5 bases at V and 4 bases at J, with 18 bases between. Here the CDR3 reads CASSLSGRGIGNTIYF. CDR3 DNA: TGTGCCAGCAGCCTCTCCGGGCGGGGGATAGGAAACACCATATATTTT.

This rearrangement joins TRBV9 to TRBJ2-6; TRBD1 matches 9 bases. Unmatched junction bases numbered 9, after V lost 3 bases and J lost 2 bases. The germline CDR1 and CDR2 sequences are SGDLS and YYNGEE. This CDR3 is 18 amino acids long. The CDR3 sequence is CASSAALTGGPGANVLTF. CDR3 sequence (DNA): TGTGCCAGCAGCGCAGCCCTGACAGGGGGACCTGGGGCCAACGTCCTGACTTTC. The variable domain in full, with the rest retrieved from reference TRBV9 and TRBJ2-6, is DSGVTQTPKHLITATGQRVTLRCSPRSGDLSVYWYQQSLDQGLQFLIQYYNGEERAKGNILERFSAQQFPDLHSELNLSSLELGDSALYFCASSAALTGGPGANVLTFGAGSRLTVL.

The CDR3 loop reads CASSKTGGGNTEAFF. The CDR3 DNA follows: TGCGCCAGCAGCAAGACAGGGGGCGGGAACACTGAAGCTTTCTTT. The genes are TRBV5-1 and TRBJ1-1, with 10 bases identical to TRBD1. From germline, CDR1 is SGHRS and CDR2 YFSETQ. The CDR3 is 15 amino acids. V trimming: 4 bases; J trimming: 1 base; junction bases outside the gene matches: 4.

The CDR3 DNA sequence: TGTGCCTGGAACGAGACAGGGAGTCTTGGCTATGGCTACACCTTC. Translation gives CAWNETGSLGYGYTF. The rearrangement uses TRBV30 and TRBJ1-2; TRBD1 aligns across 7 bases. V was clipped by 4 bases and J by 4 bases; unmatched bases: 12. The CDR3 covers 15 residues. Germline V lookup: CDR1 GTSNPN, CDR2 SVGIG (reference sequence).

In nucleotides, the CDR3 is TGTGCCAGCAGCTCTTGGGGGGAGGCCTACGAGCAGTACTTC. It codes for CASSSWGEAYEQYF. V gene TRBV7-6 combines with J gene TRBJ2-7; D is perhaps TRBD2 (6 bases). Trimming cost V 4 bases and J 2 bases, with 12 bases left between them. This CDR3 contains 14 residues. Germline V gives CDR1 SGHVS, CDR2 FNYEAQ.

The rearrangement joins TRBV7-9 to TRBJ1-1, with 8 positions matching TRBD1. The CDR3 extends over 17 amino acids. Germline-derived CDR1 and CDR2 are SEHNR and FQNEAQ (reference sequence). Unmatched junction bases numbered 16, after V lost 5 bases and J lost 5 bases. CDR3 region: CASSLPPGGAGDTEAFF. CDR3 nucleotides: TGTGCCAGCAGCCTCCCGCCAGGGGGCGCGGGGGATACTGAAGCTTTCTTT. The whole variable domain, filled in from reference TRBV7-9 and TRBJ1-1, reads DTGVSQNPRHKITKRGQNVTFRCDPISEHNRLYWYRQTLGQGPEFLTYFQNEAQLEKSRLLSDRFSAERPKGSFSTLEIQRTEQGDSAMYLCASSLPPGGAGDTEAFFGQGTRLTVV.

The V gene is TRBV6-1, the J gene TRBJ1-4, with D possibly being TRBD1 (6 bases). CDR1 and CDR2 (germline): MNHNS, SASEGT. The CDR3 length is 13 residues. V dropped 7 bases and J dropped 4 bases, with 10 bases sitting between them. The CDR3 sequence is CASIRTVNEKLFF. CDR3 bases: TGTGCCAGCATCCGGACAGTTAATGAAAAACTGTTTTTT.

The CDR3 bases are TGTGCCAGTAGCACGGGACAGGGGCCTTACGAGCAGTACTTC. Its protein is CASSTGQGPYEQYF. The genes are TRBV19 and TRBJ2-7; 10 bases are a match to TRBD1. Germline CDR1 LNHDA, CDR2 SQIVND (reference sequence). J lost 4 bases, V lost 6 bases, and 6 bases had no gene match. The CDR3 consists of 14 residues.

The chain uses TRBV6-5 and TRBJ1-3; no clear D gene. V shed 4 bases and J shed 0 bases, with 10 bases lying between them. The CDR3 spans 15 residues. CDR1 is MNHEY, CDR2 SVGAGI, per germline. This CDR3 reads CASSSDGDSGNTIYF. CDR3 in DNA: TGTGCCAGCAGTTCCGACGGAGACTCTGGAAACACCATATATTTT.

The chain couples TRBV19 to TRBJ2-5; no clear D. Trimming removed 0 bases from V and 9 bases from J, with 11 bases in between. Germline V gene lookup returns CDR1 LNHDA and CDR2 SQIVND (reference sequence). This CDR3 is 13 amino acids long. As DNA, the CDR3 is TGTGCCAGTAGTATAGATCTCGAGCTTTCCCAGTACTTC. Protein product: CASSIDLELSQYF.

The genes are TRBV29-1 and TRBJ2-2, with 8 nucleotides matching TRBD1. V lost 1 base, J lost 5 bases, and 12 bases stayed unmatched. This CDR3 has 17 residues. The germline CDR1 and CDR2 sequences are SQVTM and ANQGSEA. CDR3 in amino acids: CSVEVWAGGKWTGELFF. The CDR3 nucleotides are TGCAGCGTTGAAGTTTGGGCAGGGGGCAAATGGACCGGGGAGCTGTTTTTT.

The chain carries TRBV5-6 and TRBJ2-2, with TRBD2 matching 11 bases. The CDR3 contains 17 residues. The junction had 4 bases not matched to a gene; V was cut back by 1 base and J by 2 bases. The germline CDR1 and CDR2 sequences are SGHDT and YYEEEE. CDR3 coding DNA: TGTGCCAGCAGCTTGAATAGCGGGGGGGCTAACACCGGGGAGCTGTTTTTT. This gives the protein CASSLNSGGANTGELFF. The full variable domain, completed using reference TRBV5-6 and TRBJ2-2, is DAGVTQSPTHLIKTRGQQVTLRCSPKSGHDTVSWYQQALGQGPQFIFQYYEEEERQRGNFPDRFSGHQFPNYSSELNVNALLLGDSALYLCASSLNSGGANTGELFFGEGSRLTVL.

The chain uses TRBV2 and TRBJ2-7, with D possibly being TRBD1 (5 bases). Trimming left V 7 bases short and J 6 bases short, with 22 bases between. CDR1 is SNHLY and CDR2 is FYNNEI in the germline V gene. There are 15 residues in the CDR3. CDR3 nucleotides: TGTGCCAGCACGCCGGTAGAGGCAGGGTGGTCCGAGCAGTACTTC. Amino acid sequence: CASTPVEAGWSEQYF.

The CDR3, as DNA: TGCAGCGTTGGATCTAGCGGGAGCAGTTGGGAGCAGTACTTC. This sequence encodes CSVGSSGSSWEQYF. The gene calls are TRBV29-1 and TRBJ2-7; 10 bases agree with TRBD2. The length of the CDR3 is 14 residues. Unmatched junction bases numbered 10, after V lost 4 bases and J lost 7 bases. In germline, CDR1 is SQVTM, CDR2 ANQGSEA.

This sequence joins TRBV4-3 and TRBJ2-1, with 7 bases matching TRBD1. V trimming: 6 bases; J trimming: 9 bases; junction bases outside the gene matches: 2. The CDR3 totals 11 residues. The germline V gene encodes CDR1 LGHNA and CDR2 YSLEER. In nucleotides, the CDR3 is TGCGCCAGCAGGACAGGGAGTGAGCAGTTCTTC. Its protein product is CASRTGSEQFF.